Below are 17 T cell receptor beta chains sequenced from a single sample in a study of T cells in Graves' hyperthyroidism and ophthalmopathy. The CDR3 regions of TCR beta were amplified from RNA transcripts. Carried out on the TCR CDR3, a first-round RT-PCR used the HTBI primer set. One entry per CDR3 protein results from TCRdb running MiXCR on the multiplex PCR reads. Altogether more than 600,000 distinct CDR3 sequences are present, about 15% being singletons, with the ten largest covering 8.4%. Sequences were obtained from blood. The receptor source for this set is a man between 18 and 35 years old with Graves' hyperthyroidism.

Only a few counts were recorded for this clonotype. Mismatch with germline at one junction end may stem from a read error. The CDR3 spells CASSRAGGPNQKLFF. The CDR3 DNA is TGCGCCAGCAGCCGGGCCGGGGGACCTAATCAAAAACTGTTTTTT. V and J are TRBV5-1 and TRBJ1-4, with D tentatively TRBD1 (5 bases). Looked up from germline, CDR1 is SGHRS and CDR2 is YFSETQ. The CDR3 runs 15 residues.

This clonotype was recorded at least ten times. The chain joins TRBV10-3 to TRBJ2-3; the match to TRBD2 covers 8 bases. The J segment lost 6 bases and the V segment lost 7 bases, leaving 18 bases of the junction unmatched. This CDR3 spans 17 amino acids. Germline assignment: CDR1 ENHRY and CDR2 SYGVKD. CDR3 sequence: CAITSPPLAGGVDTQYF. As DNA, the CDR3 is TGTGCCATCACATCCCCCCCCCTGGCGGGAGGTGTCGATACGCAGTATTTT.

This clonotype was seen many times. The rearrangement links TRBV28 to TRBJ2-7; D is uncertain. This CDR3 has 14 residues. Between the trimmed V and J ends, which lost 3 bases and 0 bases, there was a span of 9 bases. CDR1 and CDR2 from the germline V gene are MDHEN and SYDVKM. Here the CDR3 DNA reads TGTGCCAGCAGTTTTGCCAGGAGCTCCTACGAGCAGTACTTC. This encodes CASSFARSSYEQYF.

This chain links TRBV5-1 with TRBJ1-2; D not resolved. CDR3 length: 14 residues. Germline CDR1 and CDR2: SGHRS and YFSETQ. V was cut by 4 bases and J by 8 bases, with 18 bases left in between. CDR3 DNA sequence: TGCGCCAGCAGCCCAACAGTGGGATCGCAGGGCTACACCTTC. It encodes CASSPTVGSQGYTF. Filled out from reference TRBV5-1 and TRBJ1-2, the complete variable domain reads KAGVTQTPRYLIKTRGQQVTLSCSPISGHRSVSWYQQTPGQGLQFLFEYFSETQRNKGNFPGRFSGRQFSNSRSEMNVSTLELGDSALYLCASSPTVGSQGYTFGSGTRLTVV.

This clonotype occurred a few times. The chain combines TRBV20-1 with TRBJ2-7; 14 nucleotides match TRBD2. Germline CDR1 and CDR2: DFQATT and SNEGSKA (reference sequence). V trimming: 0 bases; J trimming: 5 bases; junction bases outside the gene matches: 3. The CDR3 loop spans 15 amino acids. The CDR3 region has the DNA TGCAGTGCTAGAGAGGGACTAGCGGGAGCAAACGAGCAGTACTTC. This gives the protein CSAREGLAGANEQYF.

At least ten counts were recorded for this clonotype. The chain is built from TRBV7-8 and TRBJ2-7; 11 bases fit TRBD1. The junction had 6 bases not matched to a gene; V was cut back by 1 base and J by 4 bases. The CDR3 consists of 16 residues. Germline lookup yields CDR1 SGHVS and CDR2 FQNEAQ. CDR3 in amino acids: CASSLDGDRGSYEQYF. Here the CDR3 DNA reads TGTGCCAGCAGCTTAGATGGGGACAGGGGGTCGTACGAGCAGTACTTC.

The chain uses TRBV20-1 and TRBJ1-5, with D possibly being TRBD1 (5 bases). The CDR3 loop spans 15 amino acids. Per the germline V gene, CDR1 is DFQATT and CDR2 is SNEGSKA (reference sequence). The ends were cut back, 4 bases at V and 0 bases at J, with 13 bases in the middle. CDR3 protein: CSAKGHGDSNQPQHF. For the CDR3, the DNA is TGCAGTGCTAAAGGACATGGTGATAGCAATCAGCCCCAGCATTTT.

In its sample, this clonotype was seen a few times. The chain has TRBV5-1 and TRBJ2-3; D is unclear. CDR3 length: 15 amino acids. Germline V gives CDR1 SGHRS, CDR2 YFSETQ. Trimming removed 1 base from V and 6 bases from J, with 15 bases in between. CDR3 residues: CASSLMRSVGDTQYF. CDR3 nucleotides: TGCGCCAGCAGCTTGATGAGGTCGGTCGGGGATACGCAGTATTTT.

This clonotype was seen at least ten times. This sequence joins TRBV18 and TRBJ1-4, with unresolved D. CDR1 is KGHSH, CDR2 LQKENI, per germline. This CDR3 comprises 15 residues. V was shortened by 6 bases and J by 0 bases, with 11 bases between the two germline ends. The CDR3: CASSPTQTTNEKLFF. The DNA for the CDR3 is TGTGCCAGCTCGCCCACACAGACAACTAATGAAAAACTGTTTTTT.

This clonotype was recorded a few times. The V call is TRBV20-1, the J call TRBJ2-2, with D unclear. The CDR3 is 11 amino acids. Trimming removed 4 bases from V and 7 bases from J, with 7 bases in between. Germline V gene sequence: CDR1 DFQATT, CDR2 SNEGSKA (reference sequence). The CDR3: CSAKRYGELFF. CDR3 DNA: TGCAGTGCTAAGCGTTACGGGGAGCTGTTTTTT.

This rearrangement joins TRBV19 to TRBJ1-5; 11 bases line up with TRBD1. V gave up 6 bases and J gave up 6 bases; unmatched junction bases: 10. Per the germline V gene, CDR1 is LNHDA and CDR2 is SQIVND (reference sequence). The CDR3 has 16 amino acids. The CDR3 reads CASRFRDRGLIQPQHF. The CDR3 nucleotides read TGTGCCAGTAGATTCCGGGACAGGGGGTTGATTCAGCCCCAGCATTTT.

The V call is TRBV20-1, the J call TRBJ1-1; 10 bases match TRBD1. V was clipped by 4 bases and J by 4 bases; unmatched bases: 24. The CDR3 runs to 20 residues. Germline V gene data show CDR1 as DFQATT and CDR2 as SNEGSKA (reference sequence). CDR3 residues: CSATVRPGQGSTRVGTEAFF. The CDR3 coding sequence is TGCAGTGCTACTGTGCGCCCGGGACAGGGGTCCACACGGGTAGGCACTGAAGCTTTCTTT.

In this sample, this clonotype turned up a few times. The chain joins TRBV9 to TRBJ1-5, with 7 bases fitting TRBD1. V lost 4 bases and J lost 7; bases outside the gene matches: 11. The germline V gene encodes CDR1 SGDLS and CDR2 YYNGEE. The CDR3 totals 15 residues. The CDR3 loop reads CASSPGGGNVQPQHF. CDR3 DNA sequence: TGTGCCAGCAGCCCAGGGGGGGGGAACGTCCAGCCCCAGCATTTT. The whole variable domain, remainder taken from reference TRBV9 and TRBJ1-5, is DSGVTQTPKHLITATGQRVTLRCSPRSGDLSVYWYQQSLDQGLQFLIQYYNGEERAKGNILERFSAQQFPDLHSELNLSSLELGDSALYFCASSPGGGNVQPQHFGDGTRLSIL.

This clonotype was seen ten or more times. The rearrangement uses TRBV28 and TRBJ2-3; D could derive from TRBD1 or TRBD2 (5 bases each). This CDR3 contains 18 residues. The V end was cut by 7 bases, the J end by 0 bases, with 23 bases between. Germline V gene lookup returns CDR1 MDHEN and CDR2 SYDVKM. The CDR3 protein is CASTALGERYKSTDTQYF. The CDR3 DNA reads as TGTGCCAGCACCGCGCTGGGGGAGCGGTATAAGAGCACAGATACGCAGTATTTT.

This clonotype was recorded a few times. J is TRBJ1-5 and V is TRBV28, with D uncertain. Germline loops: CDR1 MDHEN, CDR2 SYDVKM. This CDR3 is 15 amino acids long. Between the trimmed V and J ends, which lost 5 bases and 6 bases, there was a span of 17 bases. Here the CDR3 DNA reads TGTGCCAGCAGTATCCCGAAGGGCCGGGGTCAGCCCCAGCATTTT. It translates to CASSIPKGRGQPQHF.

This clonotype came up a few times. DNA of the CDR3: TGTGCCAGCAGGAGAACCCGGGGTGGGGCACAAGAGACCCAGTACTTC. This encodes CASRRTRGGAQETQYF. This sequence joins TRBV13 and TRBJ2-5; D may match TRBD1 or TRBD2 (5 bases each). Trimming shortened V by 6 bases and J by 2 bases, and 19 bases separated the two germline ends. The germline V gene has CDR1 PRHDT and CDR2 FYEKMQ (reference sequence). CDR3 length: 16 residues.

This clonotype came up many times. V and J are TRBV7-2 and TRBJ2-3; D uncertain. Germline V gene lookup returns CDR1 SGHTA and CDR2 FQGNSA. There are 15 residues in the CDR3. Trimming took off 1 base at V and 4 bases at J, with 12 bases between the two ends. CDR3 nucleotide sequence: TGTGCCAGCAGCTTAGGTTTGGGGTTGTCAGATACGCAGTATTTT. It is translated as CASSLGLGLSDTQYF.